These 19 T cell receptor beta chains were all obtained from the same sample, sequenced in a study of cytomegalovirus exposure and HLA in healthy donors. PCR used 60 Vbeta primers and 13 Jbeta primers. TCRdb's copy holds only in-frame clones and misses some; the assay was immunoSEQ multiplex PCR. Of about 160,000 clones listed, roughly 80% were seen once; the top ten hold 8% to 10%. The sequenced sample was PBMCs. All receptors come from a male donor in good health and CMV-seropositive.

This clone was seen once. The rearrangement uses TRBV4-3 and TRBJ1-4; TRBD1 aligns across 8 bases. Germline V gives CDR1 LGHNA, CDR2 YSLEER. Trimming at V came to 4 bases and at J to 8 bases, leaving 9 bases not matched to a gene. There are 15 residues in the CDR3. The CDR3 protein is CASSPQGAAGEKLFF. The CDR3, as DNA: TGCGCCAGCAGCCCGCAGGGGGCTGCGGGAGAAAAACTGTTTTTT.

The chain is built from TRBV6-1 and TRBJ1-5, with no clear D. The CDR3 sequence is 13 residues long. The germline V gene has CDR1 MNHNS and CDR2 SASEGT. V shed 3 bases and J shed 3 bases, with 6 bases lying between them. The CDR3 loop is CASSDRPNQPQHF. The CDR3 coding sequence is TGTGCCAGCAGTGACAGGCCCAATCAGCCCCAGCATTTT.

This chain links TRBV7-2 with TRBJ1-2, with 10 bases aligning to TRBD1. Germline V gene data show CDR1 as SGHTA and CDR2 as FQGNSA. CDR3 length: 17 residues. After removal of 4 bases from V and 6 bases from J, the junction contained 14 bases not matched to a gene. The CDR3 DNA reads TGTGCCAGCAGCTCCACTACCTTTCGACAGGGGGCGAATGGCTACACCTTC. Translation: CASSSTTFRQGANGYTF.

The rearrangement links TRBV9 to TRBJ2-3, with 9 bases aligning to TRBD1. The germline gives CDR1 SGDLS, CDR2 YYNGEE. This CDR3 region has 15 residues. V was pared by 3 bases and J by 3 bases, with 5 bases of the junction left unmatched. As DNA, the CDR3 is TGTGCCAGCAGCGCCGGGACAGGGCGGACAGATACGCAGTATTTT. Translation gives CASSAGTGRTDTQYF. Based on the CDR3 plus reference TRBV9 and TRBJ2-3, the full variable domain is DSGVTQTPKHLITATGQRVTLRCSPRSGDLSVYWYQQSLDQGLQFLIQYYNGEERAKGNILERFSAQQFPDLHSELNLSSLELGDSALYFCASSAGTGRTDTQYFGPGTRLTVL.

This rearrangement joins TRBV27 to TRBJ1-2, with 10 bases that match TRBD1. The germline CDR1 and CDR2 sequences are MNHEY and SMNVEV (reference sequence). The length of the CDR3 is 12 residues. The ends lost 5 bases at V and 7 bases at J; junction bases unmatched: 1. CDR3 loop: CASSRDRGGYTF. As DNA, the CDR3 is TGTGCCAGCAGTAGGGACAGGGGTGGCTACACCTTC.

This sequence joins TRBV27 and TRBJ1-1; 7 bases line up with TRBD1. Losses at the gene ends were 8 bases for V and 6 bases for J; bases not matched to a gene: 9. The V gene's germline CDR1 is MNHEY and CDR2 SMNVEV (reference sequence). The CDR3 extends over 13 amino acids. The CDR3 is CASEQQGRAEAFF. In DNA form, the CDR3 reads TGTGCCAGCGAACAACAGGGGCGGGCTGAAGCTTTCTTT.

This clone turned up a few times. This sequence joins TRBV30 and TRBJ2-3; 8 bases are a match to TRBD1. The CDR3 loop spans 14 amino acids. CDR1 GTSNPN and CDR2 SVGIG come from the germline V gene (reference sequence). Germline trimming cut 3 bases from V and 3 bases from J; bases unmatched to any gene: 5. CDR3 coding DNA: TGTGCCTGGAGCGGTGACAGGGGTACAGATACGCAGTATTTT. It translates to CAWSGDRGTDTQYF.

The CDR3 bases are TGTGCCAGCAGCTTAAACAGGGGAAGCTCCGAGCAGTACTTC. Amino acid sequence: CASSLNRGSSEQYF. This sequence joins TRBV7-7 and TRBJ2-5; TRBD1 aligns across 7 bases. The last part of the DNA fits TRBJ2-7 better; the J call may be wrong. The germline gives CDR1 SSHAT, CDR2 FNYEAQ (reference sequence). The CDR3 consists of 14 residues.

The chain joins TRBV2 to TRBJ2-7; TRBD1 is a possible D gene (6 bases). V dropped 3 bases and J dropped 2 bases, with 14 bases sitting between them. Germline V lookup: CDR1 SNHLY, CDR2 FYNNEI. The CDR3 spans 15 residues. CDR3 nucleotide sequence: TGTGCCAGCAGTGACGCCAGGGGCAGGGCCTACGAGCAGTACTTC. It codes for CASSDARGRAYEQYF.

The chain is built from TRBV4-3 and TRBJ1-5; D gene unclear. Trimming left V 6 bases short and J 0 bases short, with 12 bases between. CDR3 length: 15 residues. Germline V gene data show CDR1 as LGHNA and CDR2 as YSLEER. As DNA, the CDR3 is TGCGCCAGCAGGGTCTCTACCCATAGCAATCAGCCCCAGCATTTT. Its protein is CASRVSTHSNQPQHF.

In this sample, this clone turned up a few times. V is TRBV6-5 and J is TRBJ1-2; 10 bases map to TRBD1. The germline gives CDR1 MNHEY, CDR2 SVGAGI. This CDR3 contains 16 residues. Trimming cost V 0 bases and J 8 bases; bases outside gene matches: 9. The CDR3 sequence is CASSYSTSRTGGGYTF. DNA of the CDR3: TGTGCCAGCAGTTACTCGACCTCCCGGACAGGGGGGGGCTACACCTTC.

The V and J genes are TRBV5-1 and TRBJ1-1; 7 bases are shared with TRBD1. Losses at the gene ends were 4 bases for V and 1 base for J; bases not matched to a gene: 4. Germline V gives CDR1 SGHRS, CDR2 YFSETQ. The CDR3 runs 14 residues. This chain's CDR3 is CASSPGTANTEAFF. The CDR3 DNA is TGCGCCAGCAGCCCCGGGACAGCGAACACTGAAGCTTTCTTT.

V gene TRBV11-3 combines with J gene TRBJ2-7; 14 nucleotides agree with TRBD2. The V gene end was trimmed by 4 bases and the J gene end by 1 base; junction bases not matched to a gene: 6. Germline lookup yields CDR1 SGHNT and CDR2 YENEEA. The CDR3 has 17 amino acids. The CDR3 DNA is TGTGCCAGCAGCTCAGAAGGACTAGCGGGAGGATCCTACGAGCAGTACTTC. Protein product: CASSSEGLAGGSYEQYF.

The CDR3 spells CASSDLRGASNEQFF. The DNA of the CDR3 is TGCGCCAGCAGTGATCTACGGGGAGCCTCGAATGAGCAGTTCTTC. The chain links TRBV10-1 to TRBJ2-1; D is perhaps TRBD2 (5 bases). The CDR3 covers 15 residues. Germline assignment: CDR1 WNHNN and CDR2 SYGVQD (reference sequence). The V end was cut by 3 bases, the J end by 7 bases, with 16 bases between.

The rearrangement links TRBV29-1 to TRBJ2-1, with 7 bases matching TRBD1. Per germline, CDR1 SQVTM and CDR2 ANQGSEA. This CDR3 comprises 11 residues. V lost 7 bases and J lost 4; bases outside the gene matches: 1. The CDR3 here is CSGTGYNEQFF. DNA of the CDR3: TGCAGCGGGACAGGATACAATGAGCAGTTCTTC.

The rearrangement links TRBV5-4 to TRBJ2-6; tentative D call: TRBD2 (5 bases). Germline V gene sequence: CDR1 SGHNT, CDR2 YYREEE (reference sequence). The CDR3 spans 17 residues. Trimming pared 1 base from V and 0 bases from J, leaving 11 bases between. CDR3 bases: TGTGCCAGCAGCTTGTCACGGGATACCTCTGGGGCCAACGTCCTGACTTTC. Residues: CASSLSRDTSGANVLTF.

This clone has a handful of counts. The chain uses TRBV6-5 and TRBJ1-4; 8 bases line up with TRBD1. Germline V gives CDR1 MNHEY, CDR2 SVGAGI. The V segment lost 2 bases and the J segment 7 bases; nucleotides outside the gene matches: 6. The CDR3 covers 15 residues. CDR3 nucleotides: TGTGCCAGCAGTTACCCGGGCAGGGGGCCTGAAAAACTGTTTTTT. This encodes CASSYPGRGPEKLFF.

The chain links TRBV18 to TRBJ2-5, with D possibly TRBD1 on 6 matching bases. V was pared by 6 bases and J by 2 bases, with 16 bases between. CDR3 size: 15 residues. Germline V gene sequence: CDR1 KGHSH, CDR2 LQKENI. The CDR3 nucleotides are TGTGCCAGCTCTCCGCGACAGGAAGGGCAAGAGACCCAGTACTTC. Encoded protein: CASSPRQEGQETQYF.

The rearrangement uses TRBV30 and TRBJ1-2; possibly TRBD1 for D (6 bases). Germline lookup yields CDR1 GTSNPN and CDR2 SVGIG (reference sequence). The CDR3 is 14 amino acids. Deletions cut 5 bases from V and 8 bases from J, with 21 bases between. The CDR3 spells CAWGETGRVRGYTF. The CDR3 DNA reads as TGTGCCTGGGGGGAAACAGGGAGAGTACGCGGCTACACCTTC.